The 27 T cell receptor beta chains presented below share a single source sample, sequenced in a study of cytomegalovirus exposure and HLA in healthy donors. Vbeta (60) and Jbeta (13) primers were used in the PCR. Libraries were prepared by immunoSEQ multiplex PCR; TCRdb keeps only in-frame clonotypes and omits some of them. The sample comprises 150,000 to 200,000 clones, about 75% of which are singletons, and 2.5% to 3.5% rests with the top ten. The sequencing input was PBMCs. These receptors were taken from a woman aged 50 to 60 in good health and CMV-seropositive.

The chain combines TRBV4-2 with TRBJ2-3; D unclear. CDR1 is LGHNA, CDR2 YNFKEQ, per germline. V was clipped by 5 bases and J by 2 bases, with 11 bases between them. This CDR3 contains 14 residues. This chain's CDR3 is CASSVHRNTDTQYF. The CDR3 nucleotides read TGTGCCAGCAGCGTACACAGAAACACAGATACGCAGTATTTT.

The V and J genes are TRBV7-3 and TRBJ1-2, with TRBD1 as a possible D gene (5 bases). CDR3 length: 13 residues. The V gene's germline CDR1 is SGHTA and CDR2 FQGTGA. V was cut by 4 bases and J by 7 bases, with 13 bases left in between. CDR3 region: CASSSDTTGGYTF. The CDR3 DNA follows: TGTGCCAGCAGCTCGGACACCACCGGTGGCTACACCTTC. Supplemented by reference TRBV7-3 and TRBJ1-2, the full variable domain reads GAGVSQTPSNKVTEKGKYVELRCDPISGHTALYWYRQSLGQGPEFLIYFQGTGAADDSGLPNDRFFAVRPEGSVSTLKIQRTERGDSAVYLCASSSDTTGGYTFGSGTRLTVV.

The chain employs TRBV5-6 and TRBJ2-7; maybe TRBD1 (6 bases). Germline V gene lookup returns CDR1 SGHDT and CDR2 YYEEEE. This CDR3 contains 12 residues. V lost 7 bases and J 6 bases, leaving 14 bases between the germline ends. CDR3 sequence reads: CASAWGRGEQYF. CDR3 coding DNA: TGTGCCAGCGCCTGGGGGCGAGGCGAGCAGTACTTC.

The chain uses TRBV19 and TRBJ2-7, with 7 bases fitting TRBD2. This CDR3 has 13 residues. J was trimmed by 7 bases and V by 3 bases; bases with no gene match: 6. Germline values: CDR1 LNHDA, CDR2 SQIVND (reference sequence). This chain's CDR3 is CASSMRGTEEQYF. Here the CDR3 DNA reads TGTGCCAGTAGTATGCGGGGGACGGAAGAGCAGTACTTC.

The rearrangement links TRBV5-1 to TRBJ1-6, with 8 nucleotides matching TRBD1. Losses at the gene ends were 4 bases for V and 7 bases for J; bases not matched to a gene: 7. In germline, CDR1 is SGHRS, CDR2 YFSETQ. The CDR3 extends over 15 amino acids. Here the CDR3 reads CASSDGQGGNSPLHF. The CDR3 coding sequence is TGCGCCAGCAGCGACGGACAGGGTGGCAATTCACCCCTCCACTTT. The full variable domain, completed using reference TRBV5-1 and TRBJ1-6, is KAGVTQTPRYLIKTRGQQVTLSCSPISGHRSVSWYQQTPGQGLQFLFEYFSETQRNKGNFPGRFSGRQFSNSRSEMNVSTLELGDSALYLCASSDGQGGNSPLHFGNGTRLTVT.

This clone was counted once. CDR3 coding DNA: TGCGCCAGCAGCTTTAGGGGACAGATGCAGTTCTTC. It specifies CASSFRGQMQFF. This rearrangement joins TRBV5-1 to TRBJ2-1; 7 bases fit TRBD1. J gave up 12 bases and V 2 bases, and 5 bases lay outside the gene matches. CDR1 SGHRS and CDR2 YFSETQ come from the germline V gene. CDR3 length: 12 residues. Together with reference TRBV5-1 and TRBJ2-1, the CDR3 gives the full variable domain: KAGVTQTPRYLIKTRGQQVTLSCSPISGHRSVSWYQQTPGQGLQFLFEYFSETQRNKGNFPGRFSGRQFSNSRSEMNVSTLELGDSALYLCASSFRGQMQFFGPGTRLTVL.

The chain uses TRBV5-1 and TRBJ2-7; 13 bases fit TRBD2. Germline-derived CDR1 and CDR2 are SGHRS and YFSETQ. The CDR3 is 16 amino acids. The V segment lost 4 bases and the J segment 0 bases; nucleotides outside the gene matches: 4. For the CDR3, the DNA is TGCGCCAGCAGCGCGGGACTAGCGGGGTTCTCCTACGAGCAGTACTTC. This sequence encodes CASSAGLAGFSYEQYF.

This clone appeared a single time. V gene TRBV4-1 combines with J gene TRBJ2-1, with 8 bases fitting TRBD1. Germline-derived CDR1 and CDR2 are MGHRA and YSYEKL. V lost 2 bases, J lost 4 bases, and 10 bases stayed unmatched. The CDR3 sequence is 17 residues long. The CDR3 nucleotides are TGCGCCAGCAGCCAATATATCAGACAGGGGCCGTACAATGAGCAGTTCTTC. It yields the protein CASSQYIRQGPYNEQFF.

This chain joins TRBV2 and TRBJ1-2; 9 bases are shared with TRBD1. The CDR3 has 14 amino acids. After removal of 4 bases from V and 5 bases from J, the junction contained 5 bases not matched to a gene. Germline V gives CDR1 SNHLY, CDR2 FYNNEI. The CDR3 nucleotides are TGTGCCAGCAGTGGGGGACAGGGCGGGTATGGCTACACCTTC. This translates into CASSGGQGGYGYTF.

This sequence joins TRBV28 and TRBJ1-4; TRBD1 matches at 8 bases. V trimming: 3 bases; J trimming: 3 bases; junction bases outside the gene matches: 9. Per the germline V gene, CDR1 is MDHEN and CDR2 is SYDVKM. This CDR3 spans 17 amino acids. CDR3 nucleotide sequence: TGTGCCAGCAGTTTTGGTCTCCAGGGGGCAGCTAATGAAAAACTGTTTTTT. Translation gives CASSFGLQGAANEKLFF.

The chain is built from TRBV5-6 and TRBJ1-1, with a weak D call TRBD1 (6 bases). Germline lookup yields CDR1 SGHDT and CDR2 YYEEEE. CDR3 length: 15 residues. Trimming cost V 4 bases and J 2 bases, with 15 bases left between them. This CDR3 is CASSRGAQGNTEAFF. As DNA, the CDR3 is TGTGCCAGCAGCCGAGGGGCACAGGGCAACACTGAAGCTTTCTTT.

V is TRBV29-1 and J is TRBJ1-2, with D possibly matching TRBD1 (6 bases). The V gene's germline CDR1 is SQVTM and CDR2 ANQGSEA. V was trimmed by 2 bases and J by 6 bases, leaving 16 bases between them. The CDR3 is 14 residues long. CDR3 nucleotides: TGCAGCGTTGAACCCCGGGGACACAGTCATGGCTACACCTTC. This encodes CSVEPRGHSHGYTF.

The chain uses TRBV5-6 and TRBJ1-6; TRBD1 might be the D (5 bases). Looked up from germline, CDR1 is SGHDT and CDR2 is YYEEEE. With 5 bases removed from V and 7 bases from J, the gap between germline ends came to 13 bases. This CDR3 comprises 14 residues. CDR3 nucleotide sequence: TGTGCCAGCAGTCATGACAGTAACAATTCACCCCTCCACTTT. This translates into CASSHDSNNSPLHF. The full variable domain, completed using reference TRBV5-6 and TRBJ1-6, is DAGVTQSPTHLIKTRGQQVTLRCSPKSGHDTVSWYQQALGQGPQFIFQYYEEEERQRGNFPDRFSGHQFPNYSSELNVNALLLGDSALYLCASSHDSNNSPLHFGNGTRLTVT.

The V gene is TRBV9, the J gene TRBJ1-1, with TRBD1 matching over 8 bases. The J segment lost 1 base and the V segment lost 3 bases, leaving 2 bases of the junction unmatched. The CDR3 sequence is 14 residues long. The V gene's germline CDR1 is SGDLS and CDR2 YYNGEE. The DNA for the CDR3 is TGTGCCAGCAGCGGACAGGGGCAGAACACTGAAGCTTTCTTT. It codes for CASSGQGQNTEAFF.

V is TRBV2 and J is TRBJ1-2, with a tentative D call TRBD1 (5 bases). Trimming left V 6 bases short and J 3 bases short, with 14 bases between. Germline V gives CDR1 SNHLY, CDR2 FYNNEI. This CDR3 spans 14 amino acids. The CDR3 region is CASSPLDIDYGYTF. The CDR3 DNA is TGTGCCAGCAGCCCCTTGGACATAGACTATGGCTACACCTTC.

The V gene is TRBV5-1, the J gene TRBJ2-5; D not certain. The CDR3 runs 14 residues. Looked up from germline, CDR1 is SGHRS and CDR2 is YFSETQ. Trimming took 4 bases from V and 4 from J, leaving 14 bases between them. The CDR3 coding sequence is TGCGCCAGCAGCCTGGCCGGGTTCCGAGAGACCCAGTACTTC. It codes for CASSLAGFRETQYF.

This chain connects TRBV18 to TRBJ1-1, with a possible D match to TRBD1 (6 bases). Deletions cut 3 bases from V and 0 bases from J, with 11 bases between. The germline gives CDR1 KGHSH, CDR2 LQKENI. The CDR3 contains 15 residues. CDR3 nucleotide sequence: TGTGCCAGCTCACCCCGCGGACAGATGAACACTGAAGCTTTCTTT. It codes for CASSPRGQMNTEAFF.

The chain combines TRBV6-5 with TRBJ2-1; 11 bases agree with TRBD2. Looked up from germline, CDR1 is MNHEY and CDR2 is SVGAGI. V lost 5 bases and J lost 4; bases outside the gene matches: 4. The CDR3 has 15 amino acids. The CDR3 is CASSITSGGYNEQFF. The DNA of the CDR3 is TGTGCCAGCAGTATTACTAGCGGGGGTTACAATGAGCAGTTCTTC.

CDR3 DNA: TGTGCCACCAGCCACTCGGCAGGGCTAGCGGGGGGGGAGCAGTTCTTC. Translation gives CATSHSAGLAGGEQFF. The chain joins TRBV15 to TRBJ2-1; 12 nucleotides match TRBD2. The CDR3 length is 16 residues. With V trimmed by 5 bases and J by 10 bases, 12 bases remained unmatched. The V gene's germline CDR1 is LNHNV and CDR2 YYDKDF (reference sequence).

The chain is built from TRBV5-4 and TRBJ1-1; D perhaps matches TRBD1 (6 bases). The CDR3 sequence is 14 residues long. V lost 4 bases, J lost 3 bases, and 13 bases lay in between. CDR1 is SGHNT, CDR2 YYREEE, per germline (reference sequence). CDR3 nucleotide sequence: TGTGCCAGCAGCACAAACAGGGAATACACTGAAGCTTTCTTT. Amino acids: CASSTNREYTEAFF.

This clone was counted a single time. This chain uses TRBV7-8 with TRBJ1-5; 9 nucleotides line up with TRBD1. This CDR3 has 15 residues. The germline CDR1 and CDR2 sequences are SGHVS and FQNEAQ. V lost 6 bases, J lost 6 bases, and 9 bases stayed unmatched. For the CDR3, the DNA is TGTGCCAGCAGTTCGAACAGGGGGCTCGGTCAGCCCCAGCATTTT. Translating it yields CASSSNRGLGQPQHF.

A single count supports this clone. CDR3 region: CAISESRQGDEKLFF. CDR3 DNA sequence: TGTGCCATCAGTGAGTCAAGACAGGGGGATGAAAAACTGTTTTTT. The chain uses TRBV10-3 and TRBJ1-4; 9 bases map to TRBD1. There are 15 residues in the CDR3. J lost 6 bases, V lost 0 bases, and 2 bases had no gene match. Per the germline V gene, CDR1 is ENHRY and CDR2 is SYGVKD.

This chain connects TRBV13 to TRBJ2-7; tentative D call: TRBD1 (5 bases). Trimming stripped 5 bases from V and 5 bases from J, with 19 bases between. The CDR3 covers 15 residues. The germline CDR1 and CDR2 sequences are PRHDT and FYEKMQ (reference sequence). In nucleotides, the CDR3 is TGTGCCAGCAGCCTTCGAAAGGGGTTTCCGCACGAGCAGTACTTC. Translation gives CASSLRKGFPHEQYF.

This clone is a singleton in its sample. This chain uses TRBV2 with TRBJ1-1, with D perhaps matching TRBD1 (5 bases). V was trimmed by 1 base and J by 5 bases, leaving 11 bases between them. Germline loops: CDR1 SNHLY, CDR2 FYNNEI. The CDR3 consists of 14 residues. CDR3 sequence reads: CASSEVGGGTEAFF. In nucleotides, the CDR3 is TGTGCCAGCAGTGAAGTGGGGGGGGGTACTGAAGCTTTCTTT.

DNA for the CDR3: TGTGCCAGTAGTATATCGGGGCTAGCGGGGGATCCCGGGGAGCTGTTTTTT. Translated: CASSISGLAGDPGELFF. The chain links TRBV19 to TRBJ2-2, with 10 bases lining up with TRBD2. CDR3 length: 17 amino acids. V lost 2 bases to trimming and J lost 6 bases; unmatched junction nucleotides: 9. Germline lookup yields CDR1 LNHDA and CDR2 SQIVND (reference sequence).

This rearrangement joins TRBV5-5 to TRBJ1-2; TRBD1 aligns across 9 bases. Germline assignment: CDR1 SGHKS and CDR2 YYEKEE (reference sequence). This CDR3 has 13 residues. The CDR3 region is CASNEGDRDGYTF. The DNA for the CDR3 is TGTGCATCTAATGAGGGGGACAGGGATGGCTACACCTTC.

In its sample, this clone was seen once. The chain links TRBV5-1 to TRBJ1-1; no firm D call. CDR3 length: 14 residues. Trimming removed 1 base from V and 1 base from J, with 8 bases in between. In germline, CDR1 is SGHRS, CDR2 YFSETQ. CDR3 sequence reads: CASSLTTENTEAFF. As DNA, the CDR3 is TGCGCCAGCAGCTTGACCACAGAGAACACTGAAGCTTTCTTT. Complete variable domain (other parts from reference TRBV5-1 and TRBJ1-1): KAGVTQTPRYLIKTRGQQVTLSCSPISGHRSVSWYQQTPGQGLQFLFEYFSETQRNKGNFPGRFSGRQFSNSRSEMNVSTLELGDSALYLCASSLTTENTEAFFGQGTRLTVV.